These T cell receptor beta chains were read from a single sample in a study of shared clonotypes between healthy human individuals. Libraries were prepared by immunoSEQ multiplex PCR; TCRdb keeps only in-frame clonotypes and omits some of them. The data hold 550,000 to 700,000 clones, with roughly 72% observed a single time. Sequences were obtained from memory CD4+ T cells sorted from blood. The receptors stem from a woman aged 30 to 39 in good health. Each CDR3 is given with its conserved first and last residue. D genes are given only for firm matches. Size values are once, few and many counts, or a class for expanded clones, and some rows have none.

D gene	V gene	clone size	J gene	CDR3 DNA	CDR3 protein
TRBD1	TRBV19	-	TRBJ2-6	TGTGCCAGTAGTATAGGGACAGGGGTCGGGGCCAACGTCCTGACTTTC	CASSIGTGVGANVLTF
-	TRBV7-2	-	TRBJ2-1	TGTGCCAGCAGCAAATCTAGGATAAAGCAGTTCTTC	CASSKSRIKQFF
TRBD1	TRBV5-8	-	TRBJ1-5	TGTGCCAGCAGCGTTGGACTTGGGACAGGGGCCTCTCAGCCCCAGCATTTT	CASSVGLGTGASQPQHF
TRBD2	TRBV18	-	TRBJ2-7	TGTGCCAGCTCACTAGCGGGACACTCCTACGAGCAGTACTTC	CASSLAGHSYEQYF
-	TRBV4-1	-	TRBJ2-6	TGCGCCAGCAGCCCCATTACAGGGGCCAACGTCCTGACTTTC	CASSPITGANVLTF
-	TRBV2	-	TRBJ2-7	TGTGCCAGCAGTGAAGCGAGATACGAGCAGTACTTC	CASSEARYEQYF
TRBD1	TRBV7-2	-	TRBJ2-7	TGTGCCAGCAGGGGAGGGGGGACAGGGGAGATCGAGCAGTACTTC	CASRGGGTGEIEQYF
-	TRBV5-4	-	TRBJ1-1	TGTGCCAGCAGCTTGGCCGAGGAGGGGATCGCTGAAGCTTTCTTT	CASSLAEEGIAEAFF
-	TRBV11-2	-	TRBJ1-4	TGTGCCAGCAGCCCACGGGGTAGGGGAATTGGAGAAAAACTGTTTTTT	CASSPRGRGIGEKLFF
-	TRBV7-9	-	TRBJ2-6	TGTGCCAGCAGCTTAGACTTTCGGGTAACCGGGGCCAACGTCCTGACTTTC	CASSLDFRVTGANVLTF
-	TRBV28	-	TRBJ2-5	TGTGCCAGCAGTTTATACCGGGTTTGGGGCGAGACCCAGTACTTC	CASSLYRVWGETQYF
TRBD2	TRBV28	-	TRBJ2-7	TGTGCCAGCAGTAGGCTCTCAAGGGGACTAGCAGAAATAGGCTACGAGCAGTACTTC	CASSRLSRGLAEIGYEQYF
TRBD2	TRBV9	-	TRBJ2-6	TGTGCCAGCAGCCCTCACGGGGGGGTTGAGGCCAACGTCCTGACTTTC	CASSPHGGVEANVLTF
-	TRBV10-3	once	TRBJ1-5	TGTGCCATCAGTGAGTCTGACACCGATCAGCCCCAGCATTTT	CAISESDTDQPQHF
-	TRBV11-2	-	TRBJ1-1	TGTGCCAGCAGCTTAAGTCGCCGCGACAGATTGAACACTGAAGCTTTCTTT	CASSLSRRDRLNTEAFF
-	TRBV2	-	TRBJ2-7	TGTGCCAGCAGGGCCCGCACTCGGTCCGGGACAACTCACTCCTACGAGCAGTACTTC	CASRARTRSGTTHSYEQYF
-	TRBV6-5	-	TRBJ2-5	TGTGCCAGCAGTTACTTGGCAGAAGAGACCCAGTACTTC	CASSYLAEETQYF
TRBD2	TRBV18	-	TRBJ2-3	TGTGCCAGCTCACCTCGACTAGCGGGGAGCACAGATACGCAGTATTTT	CASSPRLAGSTDTQYF
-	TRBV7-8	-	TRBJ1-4	TGTGCCAGCAGCTTAGATCGGGGTACGAATGAAAAACTGTTTTTT	CASSLDRGTNEKLFF
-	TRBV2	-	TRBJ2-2	TGTGCCAGCAGTGAACAACGTCAGGGGAGGGATGGGCTGTTTTTT	CASSEQRQGRDGLFF
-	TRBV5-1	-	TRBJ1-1	TGCGCCAGCAGCTTGGCAGGTGGACAGAACACTGAAGCTTTCTTT	CASSLAGGQNTEAFF
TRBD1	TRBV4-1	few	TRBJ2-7	TGCGCCAGCAGTTACGCTGGGGGACAGGGAGCCTACGAGCAGTACTTC	CASSYAGGQGAYEQYF
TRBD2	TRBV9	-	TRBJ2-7	TGTGCCAGCAGCCCGGGACTAGGAAATGGCGAGCAGTACTTC	CASSPGLGNGEQYF
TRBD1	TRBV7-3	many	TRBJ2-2	TGTGCCAGCAGCTTAGGGGGACAGGGGAACACCGGGGAGCTGTTTTTT	CASSLGGQGNTGELFF
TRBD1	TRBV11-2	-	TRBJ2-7	TGTGCCAGCAGCCCTAACAGGGGCAACTCCTACGAGCAGTACTTC	CASSPNRGNSYEQYF
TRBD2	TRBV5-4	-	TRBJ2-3	TGTGCCAGCAGCTTTACGACTAGCGGGAGAAATACGCAGTATTTT	CASSFTTSGRNTQYF
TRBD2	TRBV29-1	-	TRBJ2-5	TGCAGCGTTCGGTTCAGGGCGGGAGAAGAGACCCAGTACTTC	CSVRFRAGEETQYF
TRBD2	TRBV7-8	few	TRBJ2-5	TGTGCCAGCAGCTCAAAGGCGGGAGTGGGCCAAGAGACCCAGTACTTC	CASSSKAGVGQETQYF
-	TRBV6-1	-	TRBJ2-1	TGTGCCAGCAGTGTCTCGGACCGCCGGTACAATGAGCAGTTCTTC	CASSVSDRRYNEQFF